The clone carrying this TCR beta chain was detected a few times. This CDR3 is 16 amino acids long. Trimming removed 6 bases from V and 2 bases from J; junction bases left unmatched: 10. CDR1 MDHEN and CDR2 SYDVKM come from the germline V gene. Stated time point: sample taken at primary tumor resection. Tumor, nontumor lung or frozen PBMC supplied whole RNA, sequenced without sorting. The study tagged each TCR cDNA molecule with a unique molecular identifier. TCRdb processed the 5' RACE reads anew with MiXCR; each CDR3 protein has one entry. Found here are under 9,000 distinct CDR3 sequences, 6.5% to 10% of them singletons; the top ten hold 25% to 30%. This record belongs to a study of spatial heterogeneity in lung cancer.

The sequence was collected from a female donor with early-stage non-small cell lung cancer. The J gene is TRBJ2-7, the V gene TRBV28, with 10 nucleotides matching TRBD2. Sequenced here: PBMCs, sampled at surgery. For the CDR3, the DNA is TGTGCCAGCAGCCCTCTCTACAGCGGGAGGGCCTACGAGCAGTACTTC. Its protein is CASSPLYSGRAYEQYF.